This TCR beta chain was profiled in a study of blood T cell repertoires in COVID-19. Across the whole study: Donors in the United States, Italy and Spain gave samples during acute or convalescent COVID-19.

Patients of the Seattle cohort, enrolled during active infection, were followed longitudinally. The CDR3 runs 12 residues. Trimming removed 3 bases at V and 6 bases at J, with 6 bases between. Here immunoSEQ multiplex PCR was the method, and the copy in TCRdb shows in-frame clones only, minus some. The data hold tens of thousands of clones, with approximately 80% observed a single time. The chain combines TRBV12-3 or TRBV12-4 with TRBJ1-5; D gene unclear. Specimen: peripheral blood. This receptor was taken from a man aged 25 to 40 with COVID-19, enrolled during active disease. CDR3 in DNA: TGTGCCAGCAGTTTCGGTCCTCAGCCCCAGCATTTT. Its translation: CASSFGPQPQHF.